This is a list of T cell receptor beta chains from one sample in a study of T cells in Graves' hyperthyroidism and ophthalmopathy. TCRdb called the multiplex PCR reads again in MiXCR, with one record for every CDR3 protein. The sample carries 500,000 to 650,000 distinct CDR3 sequences, more than 15% recorded once. The material sequenced was blood. The receptors originated from a woman under 30 with Graves' ophthalmopathy. Each CDR3 is given with its conserved first and last residue. The D gene is left open where the match is weak. Part of the rows lack a size; the others show once, few, many or a class for expanded clones.

J gene | clone size | V gene | D gene | CDR3 protein | CDR3 DNA
TRBJ1-4 | . | TRBV24-1 | . | CATSDGQRNEKLFF | TGTGCCACCAGTGATGGACAGAGAAATGAAAAACTGTTTTTT
TRBJ2-1 | . | TRBV14 | . | CASSHLGGYNEQFF | TGTGCCAGCAGCCACTTGGGGGGATACAATGAGCAGTTCTTC
TRBJ1-4 | once | TRBV9 | . | CASSVTGFGEKLFF | TGTGCCAGCAGCGTTACAGGGTTTGGCGAAAAACTGTTTTTT
TRBJ2-5 | many | TRBV13 | . | CASSPRRAGETQYF | TGTGCCAGCAGCCCCCGGAGGGCCGGGGAGACCCAGTACTTC
TRBJ1-6 | many | TRBV7-2 | . | CASSLDPGVFSPLHF | TGTGCCAGCAGCTTAGATCCAGGGGTCTTTTCACCCCTCCACTTT
TRBJ2-1 | many | TRBV7-9 | TRBD2 | CASSHGTSGTGHNEQFF | TGTGCCAGCAGCCACGGGACTAGCGGAACGGGTCACAATGAGCAGTTCTTC
TRBJ1-1 | many | TRBV12-3/TRBV12-4 | . | CASTLGGSTEAFF | TGTGCCAGCACCTTAGGGGGAAGCACTGAAGCTTTCTTT
TRBJ1-1 | . | TRBV10-1 | . | CASSEGGKEAFF | TGCGCCAGCAGTGAGGGAGGGAAAGAAGCTTTCTTT
TRBJ2-7 | many | TRBV30 | . | CAWSVRGIKRDSYEQYF | TGTGCCTGGAGTGTACGGGGGATAAAGAGGGATTCCTACGAGCAGTACTTC
TRBJ2-3 | . | TRBV7-9 | TRBD2 | CASSLGLAGTSTDTQYF | TGTGCCAGCAGCTTAGGGCTAGCGGGGACTAGCACAGATACGCAGTATTTT
TRBJ1-2 | many | TRBV6-1 | TRBD1 | CASSYRQGAHYGYTF | TGTGCCAGCAGCTACCGACAGGGGGCCCACTATGGCTACACCTTC
TRBJ1-1 | . | TRBV2 | TRBD1 | CAVPGGRAVNTEAFF | TGTGCCGTACCAGGGGGAAGGGCGGTGAACACTGAAGCTTTCTTT
TRBJ1-5 | many | TRBV5-1 | TRBD1 | CASSLAGGEGNQPQHF | TGCGCCAGCAGCTTGGCAGGGGGCGAGGGCAATCAGCCCCAGCATTTT